What follows is one T cell receptor (beta chain) and its context. Its target is not known. Time point given: baseline pretreatment blood. The treatment denotes: 15 Gy SBRT to primary tumor, nephrectomy 4 weeks later. Serial blood draws occurred at baseline and 2 and 4 weeks post-SBRT. This entry comes from a study of radiation and T cells in renal cell carcinoma. Study details: Nephrectomy followed 15 Gy stereotactic body radiation by 4 weeks.

Per the germline V gene, CDR1 is ENHRY and CDR2 is SYGVKD. V was clipped by 0 bases and J by 7 bases, with 7 bases between them. The CDR3 consists of 12 residues. Findings and caveats of the study: From baseline, blood top tumor clonotypes peaked at 2 weeks post-radiation. No pretreatment tumor biopsies were available for baseline clonotypes.

Profiling relied on immunoSEQ multiplex PCR, and the TCRdb table lists in-frame clones only, not all of them. The data contain about 160,000 clones, around 89% of them singletons. The material was blood, obtained from a patient whose treatment included radiotherapy and nephrectomy. This TCR derives from a woman aged 70-85 years with renal cell carcinoma. This chain uses TRBV10-3 with TRBJ2-7; D gene uncertain. CDR3 in amino acids: CAISESTREQYF. The CDR3 DNA is TGTGCCATCAGTGAGTCCACGAGGGAGCAGTACTTC.